This TCR beta chain stems from a study of identical twins. Study results and caveats: Monozygotic twin pairs showed more out-of-frame TCR alpha sharing than models estimated. Possibly, invariant MAIT and iNKT cells partly confounded zero-insertion analyses.

This CDR3 has 13 amino acids. Germline values: CDR1 DFQATT, CDR2 SNEGSKA (reference sequence). Trimming took 1 base from V and 4 from J, leaving 9 bases between them. Using its own MiXCR run on the 5' RACE reads, TCRdb lists one record per CDR3 protein. The data show some 500,000 distinct CDR3 sequences, about 13% seen once. Concerning this clonotype itself: The antigen is unknown.

A further study also used this sample, focusing on yellow fever vaccine responses in identical twins.

This chain joins TRBV20-1 and TRBJ2-3; unclear D gene. Material: CD4+ T cells sorted from blood. The sequence was obtained from a woman aged 18 to 35 in good health. The CDR3 is CSARVTIPDTQYF. Written as DNA, the CDR3 is TGCAGTGCTAGAGTAACTATTCCAGATACGCAGTATTTT.